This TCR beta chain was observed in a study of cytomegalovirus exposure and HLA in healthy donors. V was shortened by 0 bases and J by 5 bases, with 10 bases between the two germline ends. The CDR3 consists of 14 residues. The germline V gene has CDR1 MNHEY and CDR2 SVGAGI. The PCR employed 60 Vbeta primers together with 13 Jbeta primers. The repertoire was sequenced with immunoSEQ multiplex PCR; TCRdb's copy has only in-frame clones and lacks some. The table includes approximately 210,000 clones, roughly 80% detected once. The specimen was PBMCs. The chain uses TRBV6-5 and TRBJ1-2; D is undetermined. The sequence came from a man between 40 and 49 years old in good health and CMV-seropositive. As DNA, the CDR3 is TGTGCCAGCAGTTACTCGTACCCGGAGTATGGCTACACCTTC. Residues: CASSYSYPEYGYTF.